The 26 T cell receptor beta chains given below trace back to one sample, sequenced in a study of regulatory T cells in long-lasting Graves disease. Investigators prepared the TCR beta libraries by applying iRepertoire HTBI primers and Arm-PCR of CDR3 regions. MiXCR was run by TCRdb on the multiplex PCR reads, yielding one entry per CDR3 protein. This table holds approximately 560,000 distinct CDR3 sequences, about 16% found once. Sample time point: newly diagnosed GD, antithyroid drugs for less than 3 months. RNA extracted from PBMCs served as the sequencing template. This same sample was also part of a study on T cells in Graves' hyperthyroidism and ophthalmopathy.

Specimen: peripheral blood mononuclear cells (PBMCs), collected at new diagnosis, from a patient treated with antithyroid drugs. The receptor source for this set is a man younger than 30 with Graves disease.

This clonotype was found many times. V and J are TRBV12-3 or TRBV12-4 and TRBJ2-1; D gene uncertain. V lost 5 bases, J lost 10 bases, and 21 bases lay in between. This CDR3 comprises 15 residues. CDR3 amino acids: CASSLLAATSPEQFF. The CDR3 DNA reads TGTGCCAGCAGTCTCCTCGCCGCGACGAGTCCGGAGCAGTTCTTC.

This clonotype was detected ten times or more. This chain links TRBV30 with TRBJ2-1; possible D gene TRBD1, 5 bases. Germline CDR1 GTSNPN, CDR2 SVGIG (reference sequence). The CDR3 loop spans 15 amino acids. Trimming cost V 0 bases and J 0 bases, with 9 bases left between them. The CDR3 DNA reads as TGTGCCTGGAGTGTGGGGCAGAGCTCCTACAATGAGCAGTTCTTC. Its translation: CAWSVGQSSYNEQFF.

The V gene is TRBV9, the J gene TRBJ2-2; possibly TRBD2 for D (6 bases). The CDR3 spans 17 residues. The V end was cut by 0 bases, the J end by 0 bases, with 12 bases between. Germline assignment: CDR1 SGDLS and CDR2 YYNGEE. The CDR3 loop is CASSVDSAGANTGELFF. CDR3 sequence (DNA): TGTGCCAGCAGCGTAGATTCAGCGGGTGCGAACACCGGGGAGCTGTTTTTT. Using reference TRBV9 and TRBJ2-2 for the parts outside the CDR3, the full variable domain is DSGVTQTPKHLITATGQRVTLRCSPRSGDLSVYWYQQSLDQGLQFLIQYYNGEERAKGNILERFSAQQFPDLHSELNLSSLELGDSALYFCASSVDSAGANTGELFFGEGSRLTVL.

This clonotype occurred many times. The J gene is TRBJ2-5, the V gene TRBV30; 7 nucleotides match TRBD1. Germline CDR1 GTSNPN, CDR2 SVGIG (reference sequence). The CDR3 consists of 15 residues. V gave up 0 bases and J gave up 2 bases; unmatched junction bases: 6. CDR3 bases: TGTGCCTGGAGTGTTGGGTCGGGACAGCAAGAGACCCAGTACTTC. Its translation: CAWSVGSGQQETQYF.

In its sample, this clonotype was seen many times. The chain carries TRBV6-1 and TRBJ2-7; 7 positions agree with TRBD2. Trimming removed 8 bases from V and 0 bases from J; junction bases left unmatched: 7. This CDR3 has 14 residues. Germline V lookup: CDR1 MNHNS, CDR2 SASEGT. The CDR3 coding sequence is TGTGCCAGCGGGCTATTAGCGGGCTCCTACGAGCAGTACTTC. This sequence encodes CASGLLAGSYEQYF.

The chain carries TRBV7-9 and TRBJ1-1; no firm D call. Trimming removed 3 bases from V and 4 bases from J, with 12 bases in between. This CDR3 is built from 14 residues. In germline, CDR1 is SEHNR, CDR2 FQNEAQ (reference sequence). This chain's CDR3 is CASSFGRLGTEAFF. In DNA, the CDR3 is TGTGCCAGCAGCTTCGGTAGGCTTGGCACTGAAGCTTTCTTT.

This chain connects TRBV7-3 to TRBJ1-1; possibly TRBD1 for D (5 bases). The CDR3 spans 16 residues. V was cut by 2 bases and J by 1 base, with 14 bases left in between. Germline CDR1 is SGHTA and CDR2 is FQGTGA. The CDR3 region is CASSLWGTLRNTEAFF. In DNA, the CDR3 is TGTGCCAGCAGCTTATGGGGGACCCTTAGGAACACTGAAGCTTTCTTT.

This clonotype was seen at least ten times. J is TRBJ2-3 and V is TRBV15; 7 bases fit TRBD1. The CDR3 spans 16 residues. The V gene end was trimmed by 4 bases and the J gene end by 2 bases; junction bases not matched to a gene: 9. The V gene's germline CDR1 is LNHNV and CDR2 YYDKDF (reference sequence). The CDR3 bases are TGTGCCACCAGCATATGGGGACAGAATGACACAGATACGCAGTATTTT. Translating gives CATSIWGQNDTDTQYF.

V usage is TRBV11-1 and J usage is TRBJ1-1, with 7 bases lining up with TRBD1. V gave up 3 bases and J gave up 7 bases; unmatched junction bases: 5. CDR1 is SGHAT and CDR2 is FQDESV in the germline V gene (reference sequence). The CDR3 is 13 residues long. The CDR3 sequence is CASSFGGGGEAFF. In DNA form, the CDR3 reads TGTGCCAGCAGCTTTGGAGGGGGCGGTGAAGCTTTCTTT.

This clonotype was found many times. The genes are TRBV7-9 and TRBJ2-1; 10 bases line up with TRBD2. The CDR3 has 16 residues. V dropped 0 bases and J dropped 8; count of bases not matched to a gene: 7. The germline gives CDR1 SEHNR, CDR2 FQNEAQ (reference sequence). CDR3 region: CASSLALGLASDEQFF. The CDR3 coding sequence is TGTGCCAGCAGCTTAGCCCTGGGACTAGCGTCCGATGAGCAGTTCTTC.

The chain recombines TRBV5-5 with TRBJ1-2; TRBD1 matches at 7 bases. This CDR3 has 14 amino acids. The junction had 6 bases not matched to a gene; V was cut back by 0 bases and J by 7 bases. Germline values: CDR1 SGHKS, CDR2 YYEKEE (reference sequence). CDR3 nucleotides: TGTGCCAGCAGCTTGGTAGACAGGGTGAGTGGCTACACCTTC. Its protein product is CASSLVDRVSGYTF.

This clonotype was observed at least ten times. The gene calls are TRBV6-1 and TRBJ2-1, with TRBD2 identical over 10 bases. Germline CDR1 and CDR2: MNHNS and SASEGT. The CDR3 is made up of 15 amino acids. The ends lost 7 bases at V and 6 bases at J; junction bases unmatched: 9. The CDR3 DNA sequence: TGTGCCAGCACCCGTCTAGCGGGAGAGTCCAATGAGCAGTTCTTC. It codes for CASTRLAGESNEQFF.

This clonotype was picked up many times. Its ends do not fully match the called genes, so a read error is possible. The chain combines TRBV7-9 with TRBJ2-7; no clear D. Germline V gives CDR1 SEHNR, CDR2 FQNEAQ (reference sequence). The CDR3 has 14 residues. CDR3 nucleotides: TGCGCCAGCAGCTTGGAGCCGAGCTCCTACGAGCAGTACTTC. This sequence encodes CASSLEPSSYEQYF.

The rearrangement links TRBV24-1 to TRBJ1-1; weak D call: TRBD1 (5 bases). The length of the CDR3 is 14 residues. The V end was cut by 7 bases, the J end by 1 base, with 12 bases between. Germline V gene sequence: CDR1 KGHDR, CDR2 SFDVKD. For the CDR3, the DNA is TGTGCCACCAGAGGGGTGGGAACGAACACTGAAGCTTTCTTT. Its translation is CATRGVGTNTEAFF.

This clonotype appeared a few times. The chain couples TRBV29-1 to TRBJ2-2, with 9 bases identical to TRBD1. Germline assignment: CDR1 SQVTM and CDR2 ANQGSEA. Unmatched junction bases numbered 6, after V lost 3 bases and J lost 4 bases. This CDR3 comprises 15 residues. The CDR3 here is CSVDSGQGGTGELFF. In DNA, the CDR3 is TGCAGCGTTGACTCGGGACAGGGAGGCACCGGGGAGCTGTTTTTT.

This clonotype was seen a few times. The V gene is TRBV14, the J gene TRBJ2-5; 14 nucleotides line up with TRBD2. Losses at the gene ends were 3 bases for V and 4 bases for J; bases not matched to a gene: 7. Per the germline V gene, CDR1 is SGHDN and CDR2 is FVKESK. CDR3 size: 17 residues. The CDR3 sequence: CASSQKGTSGRGETQYF. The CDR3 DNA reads TGTGCCAGCAGCCAGAAGGGGACTAGCGGGAGAGGAGAGACCCAGTACTTC.

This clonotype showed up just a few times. DNA of the CDR3: TGTGCCAGCAGCCGCGGAACGAACCAGGGGAACGGTGAAAAACTGTTTTTT. This translates into CASSRGTNQGNGEKLFF. V usage is TRBV27 and J usage is TRBJ1-4; D perhaps matches TRBD1 (6 bases). CDR3 length: 17 amino acids. With 6 bases removed from V and 7 bases from J, the gap between germline ends came to 24 bases. CDR1 and CDR2 from the germline V gene are MNHEY and SMNVEV (reference sequence). The full variable domain, its missing parts supplied by reference TRBV27 and TRBJ1-4, is EAQVTQNPRYLITVTGKKLTVTCSQNMNHEYMSWYRQDPGLGLRQIYYSMNVEVTDKGDVPEGYKVSRKEKRNFPLILESPSPNQTSLYFCASSRGTNQGNGEKLFFGSGTQLSVL.

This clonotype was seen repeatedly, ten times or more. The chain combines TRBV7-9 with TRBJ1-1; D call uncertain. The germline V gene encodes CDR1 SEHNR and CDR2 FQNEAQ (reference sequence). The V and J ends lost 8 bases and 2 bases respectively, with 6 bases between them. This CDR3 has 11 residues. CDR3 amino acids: CASEDNTEAFF. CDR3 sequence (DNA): TGTGCCAGCGAAGACAACACTGAAGCTTTCTTT.

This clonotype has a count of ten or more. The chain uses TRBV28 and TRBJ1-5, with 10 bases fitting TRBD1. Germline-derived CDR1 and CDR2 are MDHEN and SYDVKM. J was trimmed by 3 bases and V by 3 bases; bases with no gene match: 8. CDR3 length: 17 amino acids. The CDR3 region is CASSLFADRGFNQPQHF. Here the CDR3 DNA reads TGTGCCAGCAGTTTGTTTGCGGACAGGGGGTTCAATCAGCCCCAGCATTTT.

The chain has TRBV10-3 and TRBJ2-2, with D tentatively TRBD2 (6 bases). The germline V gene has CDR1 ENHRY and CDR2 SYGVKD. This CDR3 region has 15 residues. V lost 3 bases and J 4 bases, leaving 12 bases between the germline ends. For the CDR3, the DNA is TGTGCCATCAGTGATCGGCGGGACGGCACCGGGGAGCTGTTTTTT. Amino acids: CAISDRRDGTGELFF.

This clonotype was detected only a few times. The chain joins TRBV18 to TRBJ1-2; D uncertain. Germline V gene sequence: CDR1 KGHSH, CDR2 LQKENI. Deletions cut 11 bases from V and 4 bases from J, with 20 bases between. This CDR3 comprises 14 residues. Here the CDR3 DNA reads TGTGCCGCCTCGCGAGAGGGAAAGGCCTATGGCTACACCTTC. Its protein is CAASREGKAYGYTF.

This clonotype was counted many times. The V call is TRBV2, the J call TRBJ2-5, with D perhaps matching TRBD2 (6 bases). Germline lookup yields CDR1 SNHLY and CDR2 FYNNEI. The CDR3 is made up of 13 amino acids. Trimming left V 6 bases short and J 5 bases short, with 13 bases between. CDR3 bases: TGTGCCAGCAGGACGGGAGAAGGGGAGACCCAGTACTTC. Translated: CASRTGEGETQYF.

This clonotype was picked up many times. CDR3 sequence reads: CAISDPGQGGVHEQYF. The CDR3 nucleotides are TGTGCCATCAGTGACCCCGGACAGGGGGGAGTCCACGAGCAGTACTTC. This chain connects TRBV10-3 to TRBJ2-7, with 10 bases fitting TRBD1. The CDR3 spans 16 residues. With V trimmed by 3 bases and J by 5 bases, 10 bases remained unmatched. Germline loops: CDR1 ENHRY, CDR2 SYGVKD.

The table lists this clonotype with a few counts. CDR3 protein: CASSLNPGGRDTQYF. The CDR3 DNA follows: TGTGCCAGCAGCCTAAACCCAGGAGGAAGGGATACGCAGTATTTT. The gene calls are TRBV7-3 and TRBJ2-3; the D gene is possibly TRBD2 (5 bases). The V end was cut by 5 bases, the J end by 6 bases, with 18 bases between. CDR3 length: 15 residues. Germline CDR1 SGHTA, CDR2 FQGTGA. Full variable domain (missing parts from reference TRBV7-3 and TRBJ2-3): GAGVSQTPSNKVTEKGKYVELRCDPISGHTALYWYRQSLGQGPEFLIYFQGTGAADDSGLPNDRFFAVRPEGSVSTLKIQRTERGDSAVYLCASSLNPGGRDTQYFGPGTRLTVL.

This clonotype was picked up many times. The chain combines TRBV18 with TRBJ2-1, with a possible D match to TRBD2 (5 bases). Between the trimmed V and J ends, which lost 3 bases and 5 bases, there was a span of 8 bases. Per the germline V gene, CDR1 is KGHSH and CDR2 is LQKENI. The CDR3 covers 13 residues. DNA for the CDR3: TGTGCCAGCTCACCGGCGGAGGACAATGAGCAGTTCTTC. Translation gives CASSPAEDNEQFF.

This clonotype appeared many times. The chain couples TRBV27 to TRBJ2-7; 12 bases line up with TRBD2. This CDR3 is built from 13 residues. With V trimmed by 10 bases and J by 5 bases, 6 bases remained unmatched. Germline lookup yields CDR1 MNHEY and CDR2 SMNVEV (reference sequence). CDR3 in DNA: TGTGCCACCCGACTAGCGGGAGTCCACGAGCAGTACTTC. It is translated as CATRLAGVHEQYF.